The 20 T cell receptor beta chains reported below all come from one sample, sequenced in a study of cytomegalovirus exposure and HLA in healthy donors. PCR employed 60 Vbeta and 13 Jbeta primers. The table came from immunoSEQ multiplex PCR; TCRdb's copy has only in-frame clones and leaves some out. This repertoire shows some 120,000 clones, approximately 80% found once; its top ten account for less than 4.5%. Sequencing was done on a sample of PBMCs. The receptors were sampled from a man between 35 and 55 years old in good health and CMV-seronegative.

V usage is TRBV5-6 and J usage is TRBJ2-2, with a possible D match to TRBD2 (6 bases). With 6 bases removed from V and 11 bases from J, the gap between germline ends came to 11 bases. In germline, CDR1 is SGHDT, CDR2 YYEEEE. The CDR3 covers 11 residues. The CDR3 loop is CASMIGGELFF. In DNA, the CDR3 is TGTGCCAGCATGATCGGGGGAGAGCTGTTTTTT.

The V call is TRBV28, the J call TRBJ2-7; 7 nucleotides align to TRBD2. The CDR3 extends over 16 amino acids. Trimming cost V 1 base and J 0 bases; bases outside gene matches: 6. The germline V gene encodes CDR1 MDHEN and CDR2 SYDVKM. The CDR3 region is CASSLFLGGSSYEQYF. The CDR3 DNA sequence: TGTGCCAGCAGTTTATTTTTGGGAGGGTCCTCCTACGAGCAGTACTTC.

CDR3 loop: CASSADRGTEAFF. CDR3 sequence (DNA): TGTGCCAGCAGCGCAGACAGGGGAACTGAAGCTTTCTTT. The chain recombines TRBV11-2 with TRBJ1-1; 8 bases fit TRBD1. In germline, CDR1 is SGHAT, CDR2 FQNNGV. CDR3 length: 13 residues. V trimming: 5 bases; J trimming: 5 bases; junction bases outside the gene matches: 4.

V gene TRBV4-3 combines with J gene TRBJ1-2; D not resolved. V lost 0 bases to trimming and J lost 3 bases, with 11 bases between them. The CDR3 contains 15 residues. Per germline, CDR1 LGHNA and CDR2 YSLEER. The CDR3 DNA sequence: TGCGCCAGCAGCCAAGATGGAGGGAGCGACTATGGCTACACCTTC. Its translation: CASSQDGGSDYGYTF.

There are a few counts of this clone. The V call is TRBV9, the J call TRBJ2-3; tentatively, D is TRBD2 (6 bases). The germline gives CDR1 SGDLS, CDR2 YYNGEE. The CDR3 has 17 amino acids. V was trimmed by 4 bases and J by 0 bases, leaving 18 bases between them. The CDR3 DNA sequence: TGTGCCAGCAGCCCTCGGGAGAGGGGATATAGCACAGATACGCAGTATTTT. Its protein is CASSPRERGYSTDTQYF.

This clone was recorded only once. This sequence joins TRBV5-6 and TRBJ2-5; maybe TRBD2 (6 bases). The CDR3 loop spans 15 amino acids. Germline CDR1 is SGHDT and CDR2 is YYEEEE. V shed 1 base and J shed 3 bases, with 13 bases lying between them. Here the CDR3 reads CASSLTGTAKETQYF. The CDR3 DNA reads as TGTGCCAGCAGCTTGACCGGGACTGCGAAAGAGACCCAGTACTTC.

The chain employs TRBV5-1 and TRBJ2-2; 11 bases are a match to TRBD2. Germline V CDR1 and CDR2: SGHRS, YFSETQ. V dropped 1 base and J dropped 2; count of bases not matched to a gene: 10. This CDR3 has 19 residues. CDR3 sequence reads: CASSLRASGGPINTGELFF. The CDR3, as DNA: TGCGCCAGCAGCTTGCGGGCTAGCGGGGGGCCCATCAACACCGGGGAGCTGTTTTTT.

This rearrangement joins TRBV5-6 to TRBJ1-6, with 7 bases that match TRBD1. The CDR3 extends over 15 amino acids. Per germline, CDR1 SGHDT and CDR2 YYEEEE. The V gene end was trimmed by 2 bases and the J gene end by 7 bases; junction bases not matched to a gene: 6. CDR3 sequence reads: CASSFTGVENSPLHF. The DNA for the CDR3 is TGTGCCAGCAGCTTTACAGGGGTGGAGAATTCACCCCTCCACTTT.

This chain joins TRBV7-2 and TRBJ2-4; TRBD2 agrees at 9 bases. The CDR3 is 15 residues long. Per germline, CDR1 SGHTA and CDR2 FQGNSA. Losses at the gene ends were 5 bases for V and 5 bases for J; bases not matched to a gene: 7. The CDR3 bases are TGTGCCAGCAGCAACCTAGCGGGGAAACAAAACATTCAGTACTTC. It encodes CASSNLAGKQNIQYF.

The V call is TRBV2, the J call TRBJ2-1; no firm D call. The CDR3 runs to 12 residues. V gave up 3 bases and J gave up 15 bases, with 15 bases separating them. Germline CDR1 SNHLY, CDR2 FYNNEI. The DNA of the CDR3 is TGTGCCAGCAGTGACTCCAGGCCCCCGGTGTTCTTC. Translating it yields CASSDSRPPVFF.

The rearrangement links TRBV2 to TRBJ2-7; 14 bases are a match to TRBD2. Germline loops: CDR1 SNHLY, CDR2 FYNNEI. J was trimmed by 3 bases and V by 4 bases; bases with no gene match: 11. The CDR3 has 18 amino acids. CDR3 in DNA: TGTGCCAGCAGTGCAACAACGAGGACTAGCGGGGGGATCTACGAGCAGTACTTC. It translates to CASSATTRTSGGIYEQYF.

V usage is TRBV9 and J usage is TRBJ1-6; weak D call: TRBD1 (5 bases). V was cut by 0 bases and J by 5 bases, with 9 bases left in between. Per germline, CDR1 SGDLS and CDR2 YYNGEE. The CDR3 has 15 residues. The CDR3 sequence: CASSVEVGDNSPLHF. The CDR3 nucleotides read TGTGCCAGCAGCGTAGAAGTAGGGGATAATTCACCCCTCCACTTT.

The chain has TRBV29-1 and TRBJ2-1; D unclear. V gave up 6 bases and J gave up 2 bases, with 8 bases separating them. CDR3 length equals 12 residues. CDR1 and CDR2 from the germline V gene are SQVTM and ANQGSEA. CDR3 nucleotide sequence: TGCAGCGTACTACCACCCTACAATGAGCAGTTCTTC. It specifies CSVLPPYNEQFF.

This clone was picked up one time. The chain employs TRBV27 and TRBJ2-7; 8 positions match TRBD2. The CDR3 consists of 14 residues. Germline loops: CDR1 MNHEY, CDR2 SMNVEV (reference sequence). V trimming: 2 bases; J trimming: 4 bases; junction bases outside the gene matches: 4. In DNA, the CDR3 is TGTGCCAGCAGTTTAACCGGGAGGGGATACGAGCAGTACTTC. Its protein is CASSLTGRGYEQYF.

CDR3 DNA sequence: TGCAGCGTTGAGCTGCGCTCCTACAATGAGCAGTTCTTC. As protein: CSVELRSYNEQFF. The chain combines TRBV29-1 with TRBJ2-1; D gene unclear. The CDR3 is 13 residues long. V was shortened by 3 bases and J by 0 bases, with 6 bases between the two germline ends. Germline assignment: CDR1 SQVTM and CDR2 ANQGSEA.

The rearrangement joins TRBV5-5 to TRBJ2-7, with 8 bases that match TRBD2. CDR1 is SGHKS, CDR2 YYEKEE, per germline (reference sequence). V lost 2 bases, J lost 2 bases, and 9 bases stayed unmatched. This CDR3 contains 16 residues. CDR3 in DNA: TGTGCCAGCAGCTTTCGGTCGGGACTAGGAACCTACGAGCAGTACTTC. Encoded protein: CASSFRSGLGTYEQYF.

V is TRBV7-6 and J is TRBJ1-6; 10 bases agree with TRBD1. The V gene's germline CDR1 is SGHVS and CDR2 FNYEAQ. The trim removed 4 bases at V and 7 bases at J, leaving 1 base unmatched. The CDR3 sequence is 14 residues long. The DNA for the CDR3 is TGTGCCAGCAGCTCGGGACAGGGGAATTCACCCCTCCACTTT. Amino acids: CASSSGQGNSPLHF.

This rearrangement joins TRBV4-1 to TRBJ1-1; 8 positions match TRBD1. Germline V gene data show CDR1 as MGHRA and CDR2 as YSYEKL. V gave up 3 bases and J gave up 8 bases; unmatched junction bases: 8. This CDR3 is built from 14 residues. CDR3 nucleotide sequence: TGCGCCAGCAGCCATAACAGGGGGTCTATGGAAGCTTTCTTT. Protein: CASSHNRGSMEAFF.

The rearrangement uses TRBV11-3 and TRBJ2-2, with D possibly TRBD2 on 5 matching bases. In germline, CDR1 is SGHNT, CDR2 YENEEA. The CDR3 covers 16 residues. V shed 1 base and J shed 1 base, with 10 bases lying between them. The CDR3 sequence: CASSLVASMNTGELFF. The CDR3 DNA follows: TGTGCCAGCAGCTTAGTCGCTAGCATGAACACCGGGGAGCTGTTTTTT.

The V gene is TRBV27, the J gene TRBJ1-6; 7 bases fit TRBD1. The CDR3 extends over 16 amino acids. CDR1 and CDR2 (germline): MNHEY, SMNVEV (reference sequence). The V and J ends lost 4 bases and 5 bases, in that order; junction bases with no gene match: 8. The CDR3 is CASSSLTGLDNSPLHF. DNA for the CDR3: TGTGCCAGCAGTTCCTTGACAGGGTTAGATAATTCACCCCTCCACTTT.